These 26 T cell receptor beta chains were all obtained from the same sample, sequenced in a study of blood T cells in healthy people across ages. Through a sample-barcoded 5' primer and a J-beta primer mix, a second PCR was run for about 6 to 11 cycles. TCRdb recomputed calls from the 5' RACE reads with MiXCR, one row per CDR3 protein. The sample lists almost 800,000 distinct CDR3 sequences, 58% seen once, with 22% in the top ten. Sequencing was done on a sample of blood. The receptors stem from a man in his thirties or forties in good health.

This clonotype was seen more than once but under ten times. The chain is built from TRBV5-1 and TRBJ1-2; 8 bases map to TRBD1. Unmatched junction bases numbered 4, after V lost 6 bases and J lost 3 bases. Germline lookup yields CDR1 SGHRS and CDR2 YFSETQ. The CDR3 runs to 13 residues. As DNA, the CDR3 is TGCGCCAGCACCCAGGACAGGGACTATGGCTACACCTTC. Translating gives CASTQDRDYGYTF.

The rearrangement joins TRBV5-6 to TRBJ2-7, with D maybe TRBD2 (6 bases). This CDR3 comprises 14 residues. Looked up from germline, CDR1 is SGHDT and CDR2 is YYEEEE. Trimming removed 5 bases at V and 3 bases at J, with 15 bases between. Here the CDR3 DNA reads TGTGCCAGCAGGGTTGGAGGGCCTTTCTACGAGCAGTACTTC. Translated: CASRVGGPFYEQYF.

This clonotype was detected only once. The chain recombines TRBV6-5 with TRBJ1-6; 7 bases are shared with TRBD1. Germline V CDR1 and CDR2: MNHEY, SVGAGI. This CDR3 spans 15 amino acids. The J segment lost 7 bases and the V segment lost 6 bases, leaving 9 bases of the junction unmatched. CDR3 coding DNA: TGTGCCAGCAGCTCAGACAGGGAACGAAATTCACCCCTCCACTTT. This codes for CASSSDRERNSPLHF.

The chain is built from TRBV21-1 and TRBJ2-5. The J call is in doubt because the DNA end fits TRBJ2-7 better. TRBV21-1 counts as a pseudogene. The CDR3 sequence is 15 residues long. The CDR3 coding sequence is TGTGCCAGCAGCCGCCGAACCGAATGGAGCTACGAGCAGTACTTC. Translation gives CASSRRTEWSYEQYF.

The genes are TRBV6-1 and TRBJ2-7, with 10 bases identical to TRBD1. J was trimmed by 2 bases and V by 5 bases; bases with no gene match: 6. CDR1 is MNHNS, CDR2 SASEGT, per germline. The CDR3 has 15 amino acids. CDR3 protein: CASSSPGQGTYEQYF. The CDR3 DNA is TGTGCCAGCAGTTCGCCGGGACAGGGGACCTACGAGCAGTACTTC.

This clonotype was observed a handful of times. The chain recombines TRBV4-3 with TRBJ2-3, with D maybe TRBD1 (5 bases). The CDR3 length is 15 residues. V dropped 0 bases and J dropped 8 bases, with 15 bases sitting between them. CDR1 LGHNA and CDR2 YSLEER come from the germline V gene. The CDR3 sequence: CASSQDPGNRATQYF. CDR3 DNA sequence: TGCGCCAGCAGCCAAGATCCAGGGAACCGGGCTACGCAGTATTTT.

The table lists this clonotype with a few counts. Being one base from a much bigger clone, this may be a read error. V gene TRBV6-1 combines with J gene TRBJ1-1, with D unresolved. CDR3 length: 10 amino acids. Germline V gives CDR1 MNHNS, CDR2 SASEGT. Trimming pared 8 bases from V and 1 base from J, leaving 2 bases between. CDR3 DNA: TGTGCCAGCTGGAACACTGAAGCTTTCTTT. It yields the protein CASWNTEAFF.

This chain links TRBV7-2 with TRBJ2-1, with D hard to call. The CDR3 runs 15 residues. Trimming took off 4 bases at V and 2 bases at J, with 12 bases between the two ends. Germline V CDR1 and CDR2: SGHTA, FQGNSA. CDR3 sequence: CASSSTPAPYNEQFF. The CDR3 coding sequence is TGTGCCAGCAGCTCAACCCCCGCCCCCTACAATGAGCAGTTCTTC.

The genes are TRBV30 and TRBJ2-3, with TRBD2 matching 12 bases. CDR3 size: 14 residues. V was pared by 8 bases and J by 7 bases, with 10 bases of the junction left unmatched. Germline V lookup: CDR1 GTSNPN, CDR2 SVGIG (reference sequence). CDR3 residues: CAAGASGGGYTQYF. In DNA, the CDR3 is TGTGCCGCGGGGGCTAGCGGGGGGGGCTATACGCAGTATTTT.

The V and J genes are TRBV6-5 and TRBJ2-3, with D perhaps TRBD2 (6 bases). The germline V and J ends were trimmed by 6 bases and 2 bases, with 9 bases remaining between them. CDR1 and CDR2 (germline): MNHEY, SVGAGI. The length of the CDR3 is 13 residues. The CDR3 loop is CASRGLSTDTQYF. In nucleotides, the CDR3 is TGTGCCAGCAGGGGACTTTCCACAGATACGCAGTATTTT.

This clonotype was seen a single time. The V and J genes are TRBV27 and TRBJ2-3; tentatively, D is TRBD2 (5 bases). This CDR3 is built from 13 residues. V shed 8 bases and J shed 0 bases, with 9 bases lying between them. Germline CDR1 is MNHEY and CDR2 is SMNVEV (reference sequence). This chain's CDR3 is CASGADSTDTQYF. The CDR3 coding sequence is TGTGCCAGCGGAGCGGATAGCACAGATACGCAGTATTTT.

The chain is built from TRBV12-3 or TRBV12-4 and TRBJ1-1, with no clear D. V was shortened by 1 base and J by 6 bases, with 12 bases between the two germline ends. The CDR3 contains 14 residues. CDR3 region: CASSLDALVSEAFF. The CDR3 bases are TGTGCCAGCAGTTTAGACGCCCTGGTGTCTGAAGCTTTCTTT.

This clonotype was detected only a few times. The chain recombines TRBV5-1 with TRBJ2-1; TRBD2 aligns across 8 bases. From germline, CDR1 is SGHRS and CDR2 YFSETQ. The CDR3 consists of 17 residues. V lost 0 bases to trimming and J lost 0 bases; unmatched junction nucleotides: 5. CDR3 in amino acids: CASSLVRGLDSYNEQFF. In nucleotides, the CDR3 is TGCGCCAGCAGCTTGGTCAGGGGACTAGACTCCTACAATGAGCAGTTCTTC.

The chain has TRBV7-9 and TRBJ2-3, with D tentatively TRBD1 (6 bases). Germline CDR1 and CDR2: SEHNR and FQNEAQ (reference sequence). The V end was cut by 5 bases, the J end by 0 bases, with 15 bases between. CDR3 length: 16 residues. The CDR3 here is CASSRSGRGSTDTQYF. The CDR3 DNA follows: TGTGCCAGCAGCAGATCTGGCAGGGGTAGCACAGATACGCAGTATTTT.

This chain connects TRBV6-1 to TRBJ2-1; no clear D gene. Trimming pared 5 bases from V and 0 bases from J, leaving 20 bases between. Germline V gene data show CDR1 as MNHNS and CDR2 as SASEGT. The CDR3 runs 18 residues. The CDR3 is CASSLIFDTLHSYNEQFF. The CDR3 DNA sequence: TGTGCCAGCAGTCTCATATTTGACACGCTCCACTCCTACAATGAGCAGTTCTTC.

The rearrangement links TRBV11-1 to TRBJ2-4; TRBD1 agrees at 7 bases. J gave up 6 bases and V 4 bases, and 6 bases lay outside the gene matches. Germline-derived CDR1 and CDR2 are SGHAT and FQDESV (reference sequence). The CDR3 is made up of 14 amino acids. The CDR3, as DNA: TGTGCCAGCAGCTCAGGGGGTACGGGAAACATTCAGTACTTC. Amino acid sequence: CASSSGGTGNIQYF.

The genes are TRBV15 and TRBJ2-3; TRBD2 might be the D (6 bases). Germline CDR1 and CDR2: LNHNV and YYDKDF (reference sequence). This CDR3 region has 16 residues. V gave up 0 bases and J gave up 0 bases, with 10 bases separating them. For the CDR3, the DNA is TGTGCCACCAGCAGAGATGCGGGGATTAGCACAGATACGCAGTATTTT. The encoded protein is CATSRDAGISTDTQYF.

This clonotype was observed a few times. J is TRBJ2-1 and V is TRBV20-1, with a tentative D call TRBD2 (5 bases). CDR3 length equals 14 residues. Deletions cut 3 bases from V and 3 bases from J, with 12 bases between. CDR1 DFQATT and CDR2 SNEGSKA come from the germline V gene (reference sequence). Here the CDR3 DNA reads TGCAGTGCTAGTCCTAGCCGATTCTACAATGAGCAGTTCTTC. Its protein is CSASPSRFYNEQFF.

The genes are TRBV6-6 and TRBJ1-6; TRBD1 aligns across 7 bases. This CDR3 has 14 residues. Germline trimming cut 5 bases from V and 5 bases from J; bases unmatched to any gene: 3. Germline V gene lookup returns CDR1 MNHNY and CDR2 SVGAGI (reference sequence). In nucleotides, the CDR3 is TGTGCCAGCAGTATACAGGGGAATAATTCACCCCTCCACTTT. This translates into CASSIQGNNSPLHF.

Only a few counts were recorded for this clonotype. The chain recombines TRBV29-1 with TRBJ2-3; no clear D gene. Germline values: CDR1 SQVTM, CDR2 ANQGSEA. With 5 bases removed from V and 2 bases from J, the gap between germline ends came to 8 bases. This CDR3 comprises 12 residues. Here the CDR3 reads CSVLPVTDTQYF. In DNA form, the CDR3 reads TGCAGCGTTCTCCCCGTCACAGATACGCAGTATTTT.

This clonotype was seen a handful of times. V is TRBV7-2 and J is TRBJ2-3, with D hard to call. Per germline, CDR1 SGHTA and CDR2 FQGNSA. Trimming stripped 4 bases from V and 11 bases from J, with 16 bases between. This CDR3 is built from 13 residues. Written as DNA, the CDR3 is TGTGCCAGCAGCTCTTGCCCCACATGTGGGCAGTATTTT. Translating it yields CASSSCPTCGQYF.

The gene calls are TRBV4-2 and TRBJ1-2; no clear D. Deletions cut 0 bases from V and 4 bases from J, with 6 bases between. CDR1 is LGHNA and CDR2 is YNFKEQ in the germline V gene. The CDR3 is made up of 13 amino acids. Here the CDR3 DNA reads TGTGCCAGCAGCCAAGAGTGGGGCTATGGCTACACCTTC. Amino acid sequence: CASSQEWGYGYTF.

The chain has TRBV5-1 and TRBJ2-1, with 9 nucleotides matching TRBD1. Per the germline V gene, CDR1 is SGHRS and CDR2 is YFSETQ. The CDR3 spans 15 residues. Germline trimming cut 4 bases from V and 0 bases from J; bases unmatched to any gene: 2. The CDR3 bases are TGCGCCAGCAGCAAGACAGGGGGCTCCTACAATGAGCAGTTCTTC. This codes for CASSKTGGSYNEQFF.

This clonotype appeared a few times. The V call is TRBV10-3, the J call TRBJ2-3; D gene uncertain. CDR1 and CDR2 (germline): ENHRY, SYGVKD. CDR3 size: 16 residues. Trimming left V 3 bases short and J 0 bases short, with 13 bases between. The CDR3 nucleotides are TGTGCCATCAGTGACCCATCCCCTTCCAGCACAGATACGCAGTATTTT. Translating gives CAISDPSPSSTDTQYF.

Only a few counts were recorded for this clonotype. V usage is TRBV2 and J usage is TRBJ2-5; a possible D gene is TRBD1 (6 bases). The CDR3 is made up of 13 amino acids. Trimming cost V 8 bases and J 1 base, with 11 bases left between them. Germline loops: CDR1 SNHLY, CDR2 FYNNEI. Here the CDR3 reads CASGRDIQETQYF. CDR3 DNA: TGTGCCAGCGGCCGGGACATCCAAGAGACCCAGTACTTC.

About this clonotype: A much bigger clone sits one base away, suggesting this may be a read error. This CDR3 reads CSAWGASYNEQYF. The CDR3 nucleotides read TGCAGTGCTTGGGGGGCGTCCTACAATGAGCAGTACTTC. V usage is TRBV20-1 and J usage is TRBJ2-5; the D call may be TRBD1 or TRBD2 (6 bases each). Trimming cost V 5 bases and J 11 bases, with 21 bases left between them. The CDR3 extends over 13 amino acids. Germline values: CDR1 DFQATT, CDR2 SNEGSKA (reference sequence).